This TCR beta chain is drawn from a study of T-cell reconstitution after alpha-beta-depleted transplantation in children. The CDR3 covers 13 residues. V dropped 0 bases and J dropped 6 bases, with 6 bases sitting between them. Germline V lookup: CDR1 SGHDT, CDR2 YYEEEE. General observations from the study: Several hundred expanded graft clones reportedly were the source of alpha-beta T cells about two months after transplant. Surviving recipient T cells and thymic progenitors produced the high day-60 TCRbeta diversity seen in some patients. By one year post-transplant, T-cell counts and diversity largely arose from T cells that were newly produced.

Unique molecular identifiers were incorporated when the TCRbeta library was constructed. TCRdb passed the PCR reads through MiXCR, listing each CDR3 protein once. The data show 400,000 to 550,000 distinct CDR3 sequences, with over 9.5% seen just once and just over 2% held by the top ten. This clonotype was picked up many times. Its antigen remains unknown. This chain uses TRBV5-6 with TRBJ2-2; D is unresolved. Source: PBMCs, taken before TCRalphabeta/CD19-depleted stem cell transplant. This clonotype originated in a child aged 2-9 years with inherited bone marrow failure, due to receive a stem cell transplant. The CDR3, as DNA: TGTGCCAGCAGCTTGGAGCCCCCCGGGGAGCTGTTTTTT. Translated, it gives CASSLEPPGELFF. Complete variable domain (other parts from reference TRBV5-6 and TRBJ2-2): DAGVTQSPTHLIKTRGQQVTLRCSPKSGHDTVSWYQQALGQGPQFIFQYYEEEERQRGNFPDRFSGHQFPNYSSELNVNALLLGDSALYLCASSLEPPGELFFGEGSRLTVL.